This T cell receptor (beta chain) stems from a study of blood T cell repertoires in COVID-19. The overall study: PBMCs, B-cell-depleted T cells, or T cells were the source of the cDNA or gDNA that made up the material.

The CDR3 extends over 11 amino acids. V shed 4 bases, J shed 9 bases, and the junction held 3 bases outside the gene matches. Germline assignment: CDR1 LNHDA and CDR2 SQIVND (reference sequence). Authors' analysis steps: Estimation of nucleated cell counts was performed using reference gene primer amplification. The table came from immunoSEQ multiplex PCR; TCRdb's copy has only in-frame clones and leaves some out. The D gene and trimming were derived from the DNA, and the V and J assignments and clone size from that table. The repertoire holds tens of thousands of clones, with over 75% as singletons.

The sequence came from a man aged 45 to 65 with active COVID-19. The genes are TRBV19 and TRBJ2-7; 7 positions match TRBD1. The specimen sequenced was peripheral blood. This CDR3 reads CASSRGGAQYF. The CDR3 nucleotides are TGTGCCAGTAGTAGAGGGGGCGCGCAGTACTTC.